The rows below give T cell receptor beta chains drawn from one sample of a study of cytomegalovirus exposure and HLA in healthy donors. Profiling relied on immunoSEQ multiplex PCR, and the TCRdb table lists in-frame clones only, not all of them. The data hold more than 95,000 clones, with approximately 78% observed a single time. The sample was PBMCs. The origin of the receptors is a woman aged 40 to 55 in good health and CMV-seronegative. Both conserved end residues are part of each CDR3. D genes are given only for firm matches. Some rows have no size entry. The others give once, few or many, or a class for an expanded clone.

CASSYPPVYGTVSYEQYF,TGTGCCAGCAGCTATCCCCCAGTTTACGGGACAGTATCCTACGAGCAGTACTTC,TRBD1,once,TRBV7-9,TRBJ2-7
CASSRGQSNEQFF,TGCGCCAGCTCACGGGGACAGTCCAATGAGCAGTTCTTC,TRBD1,NA,TRBV10-1,TRBJ2-1
CASSQDGLAGGNTGELFF,TGCGCCAGCAGCCAAGATGGGCTAGCGGGCGGGAACACCGGGGAGCTGTTTTTT,TRBD2,NA,TRBV4-3,TRBJ2-2
CASSAGTGGTEAFF,TGTGCCAGCTCAGCCGGGACAGGGGGAACTGAAGCTTTCTTT,TRBD1,NA,TRBV18,TRBJ1-1
CASSSFQIYEQYF,TGTGCCAGCAGCTCGTTTCAGATCTACGAGCAGTACTTC,NA,NA,TRBV7-9,TRBJ2-7
CASSRLSTEAFF,TGTGCCAGCAGCAGACTCAGCACTGAAGCTTTCTTT,NA,NA,TRBV28,TRBJ1-1
CASSSWTSGNQETQYF,TGTGCCAGCAGCTCTTGGACTAGCGGGAACCAAGAGACCCAGTACTTC,TRBD2,NA,TRBV28,TRBJ2-5
CASSSRNQGTEAFF,TGTGCCAGCAGCTCGCGGAATCAGGGCACTGAAGCTTTCTTT,NA,NA,TRBV5-4,TRBJ1-1
CATSRPGEGPDTQYF,TGTGCCACCAGCAGACCGGGGGAGGGACCAGATACGCAGTATTTT,TRBD2,NA,TRBV15,TRBJ2-3
CASSLTVSGANVLTF,TGTGCCAGCAGTTTAACAGTCTCTGGGGCCAACGTCCTGACTTTC,NA,NA,TRBV27,TRBJ2-6
CASIGGIKGRAGGPRGTEAFF,TGTGCCAGCATCGGGGGGATAAAGGGCCGGGCAGGGGGCCCCCGGGGCACTGAAGCTTTCTTT,TRBD1,NA,TRBV27,TRBJ1-1
CASSSPGQGAYEQFF,TGTGCCAGCTCGTCTCCGGGACAGGGGGCCTATGAGCAGTTCTTC,TRBD1,few,TRBV7-9,TRBJ2-1
CASSLRGRGTDTQYF,TGTGCCAGCAGTTTAAGAGGCCGCGGCACAGATACGCAGTATTTT,NA,NA,TRBV28,TRBJ2-3
CASRKGGASHGRNEQFF,TGTGCCAGCAGAAAAGGAGGAGCTAGTCATGGTCGTAATGAGCAGTTCTTC,NA,NA,TRBV7-9,TRBJ2-1
CASSEGQSSSYEQYF,TGTGCCAGCAGTGAAGGGCAGTCTAGCTCCTACGAGCAGTACTTC,NA,NA,TRBV6-1,TRBJ2-7
CASSLQGMSNYGYTF,TGTGCCAGCAGTCTACAGGGGATGAGTAACTATGGCTACACCTTC,TRBD1,NA,TRBV2,TRBJ1-2
CASSTILAGGYEQYF,TGTGCCAGTAGTACCATCCTAGCGGGAGGGTACGAGCAGTACTTC,TRBD2,NA,TRBV19,TRBJ2-7
CASSKEPEAGSYEQYF,TGTGCCAGCAGCAAAGAGCCGGAGGCGGGATCCTACGAGCAGTACTTC,NA,NA,TRBV21-1,TRBJ2-7
CASSFRRVSYEQYF,TGTGCCAGCAGTTTTCGTCGGGTATCCTACGAGCAGTACTTC,NA,NA,TRBV27,TRBJ2-7
CASSERDTGELFF,TGTGCCAGCAGTGAGCGGGACACCGGGGAGCTGTTTTTT,NA,NA,TRBV6-4,TRBJ2-2
CASRQSSTDTQYF,TGTGCCAGCCGACAATCTAGCACAGATACGCAGTATTTT,NA,NA,TRBV6-5,TRBJ2-3
CASSHRPGAEKLFF,TGTGCCAGCAGCCACCGTCCTGGGGCTGAAAAACTGTTTTTT,NA,few,TRBV5-7,TRBJ1-4
CASSDRLAPSYNEQFF,TGTGCCAGCAGTGACCGACTAGCGCCCTCCTACAATGAGCAGTTCTTC,TRBD2,NA,TRBV6-1,TRBJ2-1
CASSLDQGDYNEQFF,TGTGCCAGCAGCTTGGACCAGGGGGACTACAATGAGCAGTTCTTC,TRBD1,NA,TRBV5-8,TRBJ2-1
CASKPGQGSVGGYTF,TGTGCCAGCAAACCGGGACAGGGCTCAGTTGGTGGCTACACCTTC,TRBD1,NA,TRBV27,TRBJ1-2
CASSNEVVTGELFF,TGTGCCAGCAGCAACGAGGTTGTCACCGGGGAGCTGTTTTTT,NA,NA,TRBV13,TRBJ2-2
CASSSYFGDTSDGANGLTF,TGTGCCAGCAGTTCCTACTTCGGGGACACGTCTGATGGGGCCAACGGCCTGACTTTC,NA,few,TRBV28,TRBJ2-6
CASGGQGSYEQYF,TGCGCCAGCGGTGGACAGGGCAGCTACGAGCAGTACTTC,TRBD1,NA,TRBV5-1,TRBJ2-7
CASRRLAGAQPFSYEQYF,TGTGCCAGCAGGAGACTAGCGGGAGCGCAACCCTTCTCCTACGAGCAGTACTTC,TRBD2,NA,TRBV27,TRBJ2-7
CASSPRQPSNTEAFF,TGTGCCAGCAGCCCCCGGCAGCCTAGTAACACTGAAGCTTTCTTT,NA,NA,TRBV7-8,TRBJ1-1
CASSPVDRGNTEAFF,TGTGCCAGCTCACCAGTGGACAGGGGGAACACTGAAGCTTTCTTT,TRBD1,few,TRBV18,TRBJ1-1
CASSQGLAHEQYF,TGCGCCAGCAGCCAGGGACTAGCCCACGAGCAGTACTTC,TRBD2,NA,TRBV4-1,TRBJ2-7
CAISDQTGRQPQHF,TGTGCCATCAGTGACCAAACAGGGCGTCAGCCCCAGCATTTT,NA,NA,TRBV10-3,TRBJ1-5
CASCNRGGQVYEQYF,TGTGCCAGCTGCAACCGAGGGGGACAGGTCTACGAGCAGTACTTC,TRBD1,NA,TRBV6-6,TRBJ2-7
CASSIKPTRNYGYTF,TGTGCCAGTAGTATCAAGCCCACCCGTAACTATGGCTACACCTTC,NA,NA,TRBV19,TRBJ1-2
CSVGGARDTQYF,TGCAGCGTGGGAGGGGCTCGGGATACGCAGTATTTT,TRBD2,NA,TRBV29-1,TRBJ2-3
CASGGKYEQYF,TGTGCCAGCGGAGGAAAATACGAGCAGTACTTC,NA,NA,TRBV2,TRBJ2-7
CASRLAGSNEQFF,TGTGCCAGTAGACTAGCGGGTTCCAATGAGCAGTTCTTC,TRBD2,NA,TRBV19,TRBJ2-1
CASILQGSEQPQHF,TGTGCCAGTATACTACAGGGTTCTGAACAGCCCCAGCATTTT,NA,NA,TRBV19,TRBJ1-5
CASRHDIAGGPSYNEQFF,TGTGCCAGCAGGCATGATATAGCGGGAGGCCCCTCCTACAATGAGCAGTTCTTC,TRBD2,NA,TRBV7-9,TRBJ2-1
CASSLTQGYGYTF,TGTGCCAGCAGCTTAACCCAGGGGTATGGCTACACCTTC,NA,once,TRBV11-2,TRBJ1-2
CASSRTSGIGELFF,TGTGCCAGCAGCCGGACTAGCGGGATCGGGGAGCTGTTTTTT,TRBD2,NA,TRBV6-4,TRBJ2-2
CASSWQNQETQYF,TGTGCCAGCAGTTGGCAGAATCAAGAGACCCAGTACTTC,NA,NA,TRBV27,TRBJ2-5
CASSSGTGAFYEQYF,TGTGCCAGCAGCTCCGGGACAGGGGCTTTCTACGAGCAGTACTTC,TRBD1,few,TRBV5-6,TRBJ2-7
CASSLSGLAPYEQYF,TGTGCCAGCAGTTTATCTGGACTAGCCCCCTACGAGCAGTACTTC,TRBD2,NA,TRBV28,TRBJ2-7
CASTTTGGTGELFF,TGTGCCAGCACCACAACGGGGGGGACCGGGGAGCTGTTTTTT,TRBD2,NA,TRBV28,TRBJ2-2
CASSPTGGLAGLYNEQFF,TGCGCCAGCAGCCCGACAGGGGGGCTAGCGGGCCTCTACAATGAGCAGTTCTTC,NA,NA,TRBV5-1,TRBJ2-1
CASRYITDTQYF,TGTGCCAGCCGCTATATCACAGATACGCAGTATTTT,NA,NA,TRBV2,TRBJ2-3
CASSSGQGDRDTQYF,TGTGCCAGCAGCTCTGGACAGGGGGATAGAGATACGCAGTATTTT,TRBD1,NA,TRBV11-3,TRBJ2-3
CASSRDRADTQYF,TGTGCCAGCAGTCGGGACAGAGCAGATACGCAGTATTTT,TRBD1,NA,TRBV27,TRBJ2-3
CASSSSGRAPDTQYF,TGTGCCAGCAGTTCTAGCGGGAGGGCCCCAGATACGCAGTATTTT,TRBD2,NA,TRBV7-2,TRBJ2-3